The next 5 T cell receptor beta chains were all read from a single sample in a study of CD8+CD57+ T cells in acquired aplastic anemia. Flow cytometry had shown expanded CD8+CD57+ cells in the patients chosen for sequencing. Profiles of TCR beta VDJ and CDR3 were generated from a genomic DNA template. TCRdb re-called the reads with MiXCR, one entry per CDR3 protein. The sample has about 58,000 distinct CDR3 sequences; 55% to 70% are singletons. Sequencing was performed on sorted CD4+, CD8+, or CD8+CD57+ T cells (not recorded which) from PBMCs. The receptors were gathered from a human donor with aplastic anemia.

This clonotype has just a few counts. A read error is possible here, since a much larger clone lies one base away. The chain has TRBV4-1 and TRBJ1-4, with D hard to call. The germline V gene encodes CDR1 MGHRA and CDR2 YSYEKL. CDR3 length: 11 residues. CDR3: CVSSPGVELFF. In DNA form, the CDR3 reads TGCGTCAGCAGCCCGGGAGTAGAACTGTTTTTT.

This clonotype was seen at least ten times. This chain joins TRBV12-3 or TRBV12-4 and TRBJ1-2, with D hard to call. V shed 1 base and J shed 2 bases, with 8 bases lying between them. This CDR3 contains 14 residues. This CDR3 is CASSLEPGNYGYTF. CDR3 nucleotides: TGTGCCAGCAGTTTAGAACCGGGGAACTATGGCTACACCTTC.

There are many counts of this clonotype. The V and J genes are TRBV19 and TRBJ1-5; D unresolved. V lost 4 bases and J 0 bases, leaving 7 bases between the germline ends. The CDR3 loop spans 14 amino acids. Per germline, CDR1 LNHDA and CDR2 SQIVND (reference sequence). The CDR3 region has the DNA TGTGCCAGTAGTACCCACCATAGCAATCAGCCCCAGCATTTT. It is translated as CASSTHHSNQPQHF. The whole variable domain, remainder taken from reference TRBV19 and TRBJ1-5, is DGGITQSPKYLFRKEGQNVTLSCEQNLNHDAMYWYRQDPGQGLRLIYYSQIVNDFQKGDIAEGYSVSREKKESFPLTVTSAQKNPTAFYLCASSTHHSNQPQHFGDGTRLSIL.

This clonotype was detected ten times or more. The CDR3 bases are TGCGCCAGCAGCCAAGGGACAGGGACATACGAGCAGTACTTC. Encoded protein: CASSQGTGTYEQYF. V gene TRBV4-3 combines with J gene TRBJ2-7, with TRBD1 matching over 8 bases. Germline loops: CDR1 LGHNA, CDR2 YSLEER. Trimming took 1 base from V and 4 from J; bases not matched to a gene: 3. This CDR3 region has 14 residues.

This rearrangement joins TRBV2 to TRBJ2-7; the match to TRBD1 covers 8 bases. Unmatched junction bases numbered 11, after V lost 0 bases and J lost 7 bases. Germline-derived CDR1 and CDR2 are SNHLY and FYNNEI. The CDR3 length is 16 residues. The CDR3 protein is CASSEAAGGRSNEQYV. CDR3 nucleotides: TGTGCCAGCAGTGAAGCGGCAGGGGGCAGGTCAAATGAGCAGTACGTC.